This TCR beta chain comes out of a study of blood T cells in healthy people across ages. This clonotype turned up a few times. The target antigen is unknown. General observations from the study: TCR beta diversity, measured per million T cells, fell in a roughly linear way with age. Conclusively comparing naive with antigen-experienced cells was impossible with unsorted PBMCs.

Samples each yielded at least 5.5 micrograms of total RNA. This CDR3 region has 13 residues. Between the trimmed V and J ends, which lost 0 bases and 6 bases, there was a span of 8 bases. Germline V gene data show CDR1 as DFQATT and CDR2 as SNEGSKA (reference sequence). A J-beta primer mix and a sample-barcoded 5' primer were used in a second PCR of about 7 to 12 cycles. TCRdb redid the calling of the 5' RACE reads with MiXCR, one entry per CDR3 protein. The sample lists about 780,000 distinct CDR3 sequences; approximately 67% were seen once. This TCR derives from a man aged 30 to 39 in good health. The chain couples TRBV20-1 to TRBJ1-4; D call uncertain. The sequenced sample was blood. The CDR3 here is CSARDLEDEKLFF. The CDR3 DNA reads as TGCAGTGCTAGAGATCTTGAGGATGAAAAACTGTTTTTT.